These 31 T cell receptor beta chains were sequenced from one sample in a study of OX40 agonist ivuxolimab in advanced cancers. Generated by immunoSEQ multiplex PCR, the TCRdb table keeps only in-frame clones and is missing some. The repertoire includes 150,000 to 190,000 clones, 90% to 95% of them detected once, and just over 0.3% sits in the top ten. This sample comprised CD4+ or CD8+ T cells sorted from blood, obtained in a trial of the OX40 agonist ivuxolimab. All receptors come from an adult with an advanced solid tumor such as melanoma, head and neck, liver or kidney cancer.

The chain links TRBV18 to TRBJ2-1; 9 bases fit TRBD1. V was clipped by 2 bases and J by 5 bases; unmatched bases: 10. The germline V gene has CDR1 KGHSH and CDR2 LQKENI. The CDR3 is made up of 17 amino acids. The CDR3 coding sequence is TGTGCCAGCTCACCATCGCTCGGGACAGGGTCACACAATGAGCAGTTCTTC. Residues: CASSPSLGTGSHNEQFF.

This clone was seen a few times. V and J are TRBV4-1 and TRBJ2-5; 10 bases fit TRBD2. From germline, CDR1 is MGHRA and CDR2 YSYEKL. J lost 4 bases, V lost 1 base, and 6 bases had no gene match. The CDR3 is 16 residues long. The CDR3 sequence: CASSQVIAGGAETQYF. The CDR3 nucleotides are TGCGCCAGCAGCCAAGTAATAGCGGGAGGCGCAGAGACCCAGTACTTC.

This clone appeared a single time. V gene TRBV11-2 combines with J gene TRBJ1-1; possible D gene TRBD1, 5 bases. CDR3 size: 15 residues. Germline CDR1 and CDR2: SGHAT and FQNNGV. The V end lost 1 base, the J end lost 4 bases, and 13 bases lay between the germline ends. CDR3 in DNA: TGTGCCAGCAGCTTAGGATCCAGGGTGGGCACTGAAGCTTTCTTT. It is translated as CASSLGSRVGTEAFF.

V is TRBV7-2 and J is TRBJ1-2; 7 bases align to TRBD1. The CDR3 covers 13 residues. Per the germline V gene, CDR1 is SGHTA and CDR2 is FQGNSA. Losses at the gene ends were 5 bases for V and 7 bases for J; bases not matched to a gene: 7. DNA of the CDR3: TGTGCCAGCAGCCCCCGGACAGGCGGTGGCTACACCTTC. It encodes CASSPRTGGGYTF.

The rearrangement links TRBV6-5 to TRBJ2-2; D is unclear. With 7 bases removed from V and 3 bases from J, the gap between germline ends came to 6 bases. The germline gives CDR1 MNHEY, CDR2 SVGAGI. This CDR3 region has 12 residues. The CDR3 DNA is TGTGCCAGCATTCGGGACACCGGGGAGCTGTTTTTT. It encodes CASIRDTGELFF.

V and J are TRBV5-6 and TRBJ1-1; unclear D gene. Trimming stripped 1 base from V and 6 bases from J, with 7 bases between. Germline V CDR1 and CDR2: SGHDT, YYEEEE. This CDR3 spans 12 amino acids. The CDR3 coding sequence is TGTGCCAGCAGCTTGCGAGGAGCTGAAGCTTTCTTT. This sequence encodes CASSLRGAEAFF.

The genes are TRBV19 and TRBJ1-5; D may be TRBD1 (5 bases). The CDR3 is 15 amino acids. Per the germline V gene, CDR1 is LNHDA and CDR2 is SQIVND (reference sequence). Trimming pared 3 bases from V and 5 bases from J, leaving 14 bases between. The chain's CDR3 is CASSIGGVFYQPQHF. The CDR3 DNA follows: TGTGCCAGTAGTATCGGGGGGGTGTTCTATCAGCCCCAGCATTTT. Variable domain in full (rest from reference TRBV19 and TRBJ1-5): DGGITQSPKYLFRKEGQNVTLSCEQNLNHDAMYWYRQDPGQGLRLIYYSQIVNDFQKGDIAEGYSVSREKKESFPLTVTSAQKNPTAFYLCASSIGGVFYQPQHFGDGTRLSIL.

The chain uses TRBV5-1 and TRBJ1-6; D is unclear. With 2 bases removed from V and 3 bases from J, the gap between germline ends came to 15 bases. Germline values: CDR1 SGHRS, CDR2 YFSETQ. The CDR3 has 17 residues. The CDR3 reads CASSLPLAGDYNSPLHF. The CDR3 nucleotides read TGCGCCAGCAGCTTACCCTTAGCGGGAGACTATAATTCACCCCTCCACTTT.

This rearrangement joins TRBV10-2 to TRBJ2-2, with unresolved D. V lost 6 bases and J 9 bases, leaving 5 bases between the germline ends. The V gene's germline CDR1 is WSHSY and CDR2 SAAADI. This CDR3 contains 10 residues. The CDR3 bases are TGCGCCAGCAGACAGCGGGAGCTGTTTTTT. Its protein is CASRQRELFF.

The rearrangement links TRBV6-6 to TRBJ1-1, with D unclear. CDR3 size: 13 residues. Looked up from germline, CDR1 is MNHNY and CDR2 is SVGAGI (reference sequence). V was trimmed by 5 bases and J by 5 bases, leaving 12 bases between them. The CDR3 reads CASSPLKRTEAFF. In DNA, the CDR3 is TGTGCCAGCAGTCCCCTCAAACGAACTGAAGCTTTCTTT.

V gene TRBV7-6 combines with J gene TRBJ1-5; tentative D call: TRBD1 (6 bases). Trimming shortened V by 3 bases and J by 6 bases, and 12 bases separated the two germline ends. The CDR3 is made up of 14 amino acids. The germline V gene has CDR1 SGHVS and CDR2 FNYEAQ. CDR3 coding DNA: TGTGCCAGCAGCTTGCAGGGGATTGGTCAGCCCCAGCATTTT. Translating gives CASSLQGIGQPQHF.

This rearrangement joins TRBV9 to TRBJ2-7; D remains ambiguous. CDR1 is SGDLS, CDR2 YYNGEE, per germline. The CDR3 length is 16 residues. The V end lost 4 bases, the J end lost 0 bases, and 17 bases lay between the germline ends. In DNA form, the CDR3 reads TGTGCCAGCAGCCCCACTGTTGGGGTTTCCTCCTACGAGCAGTACTTC. Residues: CASSPTVGVSSYEQYF.

V gene TRBV5-6 combines with J gene TRBJ1-5; TRBD1 agrees at 10 bases. CDR1 and CDR2 from the germline V gene are SGHDT and YYEEEE. V lost 0 bases and J lost 7; bases outside the gene matches: 7. The CDR3 covers 16 residues. The CDR3 protein is CASSLGLGTGAQPQHF. The CDR3 bases are TGTGCCAGCAGCTTGGGCCTAGGGACAGGGGCCCAGCCCCAGCATTTT.

The rearrangement uses TRBV9 and TRBJ2-5; maybe TRBD2 (5 bases). V was cut by 0 bases and J by 5 bases, with 17 bases left in between. CDR3 length equals 16 residues. CDR1 is SGDLS and CDR2 is YYNGEE in the germline V gene. DNA for the CDR3: TGTGCCAGCAGCGTAGCTGGGTTCGGGGTAAGGGAGACCCAGTACTTC. It yields the protein CASSVAGFGVRETQYF.

This chain links TRBV7-8 with TRBJ1-5; the D gene is possibly TRBD1 (6 bases). Deletions cut 5 bases from V and 2 bases from J, with 16 bases between. This CDR3 has 16 amino acids. The germline V gene encodes CDR1 SGHVS and CDR2 FQNEAQ. The CDR3 bases are TGTGCCAGCAGCACCCGTCAGGGGTCGGGCAATCAGCCCCAGCATTTT. Protein: CASSTRQGSGNQPQHF.

The genes are TRBV5-5 and TRBJ1-5, with a weak D call TRBD1 (5 bases). The CDR3 runs 15 residues. Germline-derived CDR1 and CDR2 are SGHKS and YYEKEE (reference sequence). Trimming stripped 4 bases from V and 7 bases from J, with 18 bases between. CDR3 bases: TGTGCCAGCAGCCAGGGACCTGGGAGAGGCCAGCCCCAGCATTTT. As protein: CASSQGPGRGQPQHF.

This rearrangement joins TRBV4-2 to TRBJ2-2; D is unclear. Trimming left V 7 bases short and J 5 bases short, with 11 bases between. The CDR3 loop spans 13 amino acids. Germline V lookup: CDR1 LGHNA, CDR2 YNFKEQ. The CDR3 is CASTLLGTGELFF. For the CDR3, the DNA is TGTGCCAGCACCCTCCTCGGGACCGGGGAGCTGTTTTTT.

This chain joins TRBV11-2 and TRBJ1-1, with D possibly matching TRBD1 (5 bases). The CDR3 spans 15 residues. CDR1 is SGHAT and CDR2 is FQNNGV in the germline V gene. Trimming left V 6 bases short and J 4 bases short, with 18 bases between. The chain's CDR3 is CASRVPGSGGTEAFF. The CDR3 DNA reads TGTGCCAGCAGAGTTCCGGGGAGCGGGGGCACTGAAGCTTTCTTT.

The chain recombines TRBV5-6 with TRBJ2-1, with 7 bases fitting TRBD1. CDR1 is SGHDT and CDR2 is YYEEEE in the germline V gene. V shed 4 bases, J shed 4 bases, and the junction held 11 bases outside the gene matches. The CDR3 spans 16 residues. The CDR3 sequence is CASSRPGTESYNEQFF. The CDR3 DNA sequence: TGTGCCAGCAGCCGCCCCGGGACAGAGTCTTACAATGAGCAGTTCTTC.

The V gene is TRBV28, the J gene TRBJ2-2, with D tentatively TRBD2 (6 bases). Germline values: CDR1 MDHEN, CDR2 SYDVKM. Trimming left V 6 bases short and J 2 bases short, with 16 bases between. The CDR3 is 16 amino acids. The CDR3 DNA reads TGTGCCAGCAGACTAGGGCTAGCGACCAACACCGGGGAGCTGTTTTTT. It translates to CASRLGLATNTGELFF.

The V and J genes are TRBV2 and TRBJ1-1; D possibly corresponds to TRBD1 (5 bases). The germline V gene encodes CDR1 SNHLY and CDR2 FYNNEI. This CDR3 comprises 11 residues. Trimming left V 5 bases short and J 8 bases short, with 9 bases between. The CDR3 bases are TGTGCCAGCAGTAGACAGAGAGAAGCTTTCTTT. Encoded protein: CASSRQREAFF.

The J gene is TRBJ1-2, the V gene TRBV9, with 10 bases lining up with TRBD1. CDR1 is SGDLS, CDR2 YYNGEE, per germline. Losses at the gene ends were 4 bases for V and 6 bases for J; bases not matched to a gene: 9. The CDR3 is made up of 15 amino acids. The DNA of the CDR3 is TGTGCCAGCAGCCCCGGGACAGGGGTGCGTAATGGCTACACCTTC. It translates to CASSPGTGVRNGYTF.

This clone was counted once. The chain combines TRBV5-6 with TRBJ2-1; no clear D. The CDR3 consists of 11 residues. CDR1 SGHDT and CDR2 YYEEEE come from the germline V gene. V was pared by 2 bases and J by 7 bases, with 4 bases between. This CDR3 reads CASSLGNEQFF. CDR3 DNA: TGTGCCAGCAGCTTAGGGAATGAGCAGTTCTTC.

The V call is TRBV6-5, the J call TRBJ1-2; no clear D gene. The CDR3 is 12 residues long. V lost 7 bases and J lost 8, with 14 bases in between. CDR1 is MNHEY, CDR2 SVGAGI, per germline. CDR3 residues: CASTRQGRGYTF. The CDR3 DNA follows: TGTGCCAGCACCCGACAAGGGAGAGGCTACACCTTC.

The chain links TRBV2 to TRBJ2-6, with D possibly matching TRBD1 (5 bases). CDR1 is SNHLY, CDR2 FYNNEI, per germline. V shed 6 bases and J shed 0 bases, with 6 bases lying between them. The CDR3 covers 14 residues. The CDR3 sequence is CASRDSSGANVLTF. The CDR3 bases are TGTGCCAGCAGAGACAGCTCTGGGGCCAACGTCCTGACTTTC.

CDR3 nucleotide sequence: TGTGCCAGTAGTATATATTGGGTAGTCGGAACCACAGATACGCAGTATTTT. Its protein product is CASSIYWVVGTTDTQYF. This sequence joins TRBV19 and TRBJ2-3, with D unclear. Germline CDR1 reads LNHDA; CDR2 reads SQIVND (reference sequence). The CDR3 loop spans 17 amino acids. Trimming shortened V by 2 bases and J by 2 bases, and 17 bases separated the two germline ends.

The J gene is TRBJ2-3, the V gene TRBV4-3, with D possibly matching TRBD2 (6 bases). The CDR3 contains 14 residues. With 0 bases removed from V and 13 bases from J, the gap between germline ends came to 17 bases. The germline V gene encodes CDR1 LGHNA and CDR2 YSLEER. CDR3 sequence reads: CASSQDYGGPQEYF. CDR3 nucleotides: TGCGCCAGCAGCCAAGATTACGGAGGGCCCCAAGAGTATTTT.

This chain uses TRBV5-1 with TRBJ2-1, with D unclear. Germline loops: CDR1 SGHRS, CDR2 YFSETQ. The CDR3 runs 15 residues. The V gene lost 0 bases and the J gene lost 3 bases, with 10 bases spanning the gap. The CDR3 spells CASSLDGTLYNEQFF. The CDR3 bases are TGCGCCAGCAGCTTGGACGGAACTCTCTACAATGAGCAGTTCTTC.

The chain is built from TRBV9 and TRBJ2-1; D possibly corresponds to TRBD1 (6 bases). The V and J ends lost 4 bases and 5 bases respectively, with 19 bases between them. The CDR3 is 16 amino acids. Germline CDR1 reads SGDLS; CDR2 reads YYNGEE. This chain's CDR3 is CASSPRVGQLNNEQFF. In nucleotides, the CDR3 is TGTGCCAGCAGCCCCCGTGTAGGACAGCTCAACAATGAGCAGTTCTTC. The full variable domain, its missing parts supplied by reference TRBV9 and TRBJ2-1, is DSGVTQTPKHLITATGQRVTLRCSPRSGDLSVYWYQQSLDQGLQFLIQYYNGEERAKGNILERFSAQQFPDLHSELNLSSLELGDSALYFCASSPRVGQLNNEQFFGPGTRLTVL.

This chain connects TRBV6-6 to TRBJ1-3; D gene ambiguous. CDR3 length: 15 residues. The V end was cut by 3 bases, the J end by 0 bases, with 9 bases between. In germline, CDR1 is MNHNY, CDR2 SVGAGI (reference sequence). CDR3 bases: TGTGCCAGCAGTTATAAGACTGACTCTGGAAACACCATATATTTT. Translated: CASSYKTDSGNTIYF.

V usage is TRBV27 and J usage is TRBJ1-5, with TRBD1 as a possible D gene (6 bases). The CDR3 is made up of 16 amino acids. CDR1 is MNHEY, CDR2 SMNVEV, per germline (reference sequence). Trimming removed 9 bases from V and 2 bases from J, with 20 bases in between. CDR3 sequence reads: CASPPPGGLGNQPQHF. DNA for the CDR3: TGTGCCAGTCCTCCTCCCGGGGGGCTAGGCAATCAGCCCCAGCATTTT.